This TCR beta chain was identified in a study of blood T cell repertoires in COVID-19 (TCRdb year 2020). The study in broad terms: The collaborator samples originated in the United States, Italy and Spain and spanned the acute and convalescent phases of COVID-19. The material from the prospective study consisted of cDNA or gDNA derived from T cells, B-cell-depleted T cells, or PBMCs. The dataset comprised deeply sampled blood TCRbeta repertoires from subjects exposed to, actively infected with, or recovered from COVID-19. The repertoires were released in a freely available public database meant as a resource for research on the immune response to SARS-CoV-2. The samples were drawn from two sources: the first 160 participants of the ongoing ImmuneRACE study, and 1,000 to 1,500 subjects contributed by 6 global collaborators. Nearly every sample came with metadata listing a de-identified subject ID, COVID-19 status, age in years and sex. Where available, HLA class I and class II types were obtained from metadata supplied by the sample provider rather than from assay-based typing. The study at large found these results: The amount of clinical and demographic metadata varied by source and participant and was provided uncurated.

This clone came up a few times. Its antigen is currently not known. No much larger clone is present one base from it, and per-base qualities are unavailable. TCRbeta CDR3 regions were amplified from genomic DNA using the immunoSEQ Assay, a bias-controlled multiplex PCR. The published analysis was carried out like this. Within the assay, amplification of reference gene primers was used to estimate how many nucleated cells each sample contained. To quantify the absolute abundance of each unique TCRbeta CDR3 rearrangement, sequence reads were collapsed and filtered. Productive Simpson clonality was computed per sample as the square root of Simpson's diversity index over productive rearrangements. This immuneACCESS table, as held by TCRdb, lists in-frame sequences with V and J called but not all clones. Of the missing ones, under half trace to an unresolved V gene in checked studies; the others have no known cause. The V and J calls and clone size come from that table; D and trimming were worked out from the DNA. The sample data list approximately 210,000 clones, and 81% of these were observed just once. The leading ten clones occupy more than 8.5% of the sample.

V and J are truncated by 3 bases and 5 bases respectively, leaving an intervening sequence of 13 bases. From cysteine to phenylalanine, the CDR3 is 14 amino acids long. The DNA shown is the 42-base CDR3, in frame from base 1. In the germline V gene, CDR1 corresponds to SGHDN and CDR2 to FVKESK. In the prospective study, participants were about 18 to 100 years old, resided in about two dozen geographic areas of the United States, and were enrolled through a virtual design. In the prospective study, cohorts were assigned on the basis of participant-reported clinical history obtained from a screening survey and a study questionnaire. Each participant in the prospective study had whole blood, serum and a nasopharyngeal or oropharyngeal swab collected by mobile phlebotomists. Prospective study participants could optionally give additional blood draws and questionnaires over an approximately two-month period. Prospective study blood samples were shipped either frozen or at room temperature before DNA extraction.

This sequence was found in a woman between 50 and 59 years old with acute COVID-19. What was sequenced was PBMCs or T cells enriched from blood (not recorded which). The rearrangement joined TRBV14 to TRBJ1-1; a weak D assignment points to TRBD1 (5 bases agree). The CDR3 protein: CASSQDLGGTEAFF. The DNA reads TGTGCCAGCAGCCAGGACCTGGGGGGTACTGAAGCTTTCTTT.